The entry below describes one TCR beta chain. Antigen: not known. TCRdb passed the reads through MiXCR, listing each CDR3 protein once. The data show approximately 73,000 distinct CDR3 sequences, roughly 37% seen once. The CDR3 loop spans 13 amino acids. Trimming took off 5 bases at V and 0 bases at J, with 7 bases between the two ends. Germline V gives CDR1 SGHAT, CDR2 FQNNGV. The data originate from a study of T cell repertoires in cytomegalovirus infection. Study-wide background: Matching HLA type and CMV infection were both indicated by public TCR beta signatures.

Whole-study results and caveats: CMV-specific TCR beta clonotypes restricted by HLA-C were the ones dominating the ex vivo response.

The sequence came from a human donor in good health (CMV status not recorded). Some clones in this sample may be carry-over from other donors' samples. The chain uses TRBV11-2 and TRBJ1-1; D is ambiguous. This material consisted of CD8+ T cells from cultured PBMCs, taken from culture after CMV antigen stimulation. This CDR3 reads CASSAPLNTEAFF. For the CDR3, the DNA is TGTGCCAGCAGCGCGCCCTTGAACACTGAAGCTTTCTTT.